This T cell receptor beta chain originates from a study of beta chain features in type 1 diabetes. The CDR3 runs to 19 residues. The germline gives CDR1 SQVTM, CDR2 ANQGSEA. V shed 5 bases, J shed 4 bases, and the junction held 21 bases outside the gene matches. Since all of the isolated RNA was reverse transcribed, expressed TCRB transcripts were what got sequenced. Assay: immunoSEQ multiplex PCR; the TCRdb copy retains only in-frame clones and omits some. Seen here are roughly 120,000 clones, almost 40% observed once, and the top ten hold over 0.05%. The rearrangement uses TRBV29-1 and TRBJ2-1; TRBD2 aligns across 9 bases. This clonotype was sampled from a woman between 18 and 29 years old in good health. Source material: stem cell memory CD4+ T cells from blood. The CDR3 DNA is TGCAGCGTTCCCAAAGTGGGGCTAGCGGGAATACAGTCGTACAATGAGCAGTTCTTC. Protein product: CSVPKVGLAGIQSYNEQFF.